This entry describes one T cell receptor beta chain. Its antigen is still unknown. Assay used: immunoSEQ multiplex PCR; TCRdb lists only in-frame clones, some missing. The sample has some 60,000 clones; approximately 90% are singletons. The CDR3 is 14 residues long. Germline loops: CDR1 SEHNR, CDR2 FQNEAQ (reference sequence). With 5 bases clipped from V and 5 bases from J, the junction kept 8 bases outside the gene matches. This record comes from a study of OX40 agonist ivuxolimab in advanced cancers. Study conclusions and caveats: The mean number of expanded clones was higher in CD8+ T cells than in CD4+. Dose levels from 0.1 to 3.0 mg/kg saw CD4+ and CD8+ blood T cells expand clonally by week 6.

V gene TRBV7-9 combines with J gene TRBJ2-7; 8 bases align to TRBD2. The sequence derives from an adult with an advanced solid tumor such as melanoma, head and neck, liver or kidney cancer. The input for sequencing was CD4+ or CD8+ T cells sorted from blood, taken in a trial of the OX40 agonist ivuxolimab. DNA for the CDR3: TGTGCCAGCAGCCCGGGGCGGGGGGCAGACGAGCAGTACTTC. Its translation is CASSPGRGADEQYF.